This T cell receptor (beta chain) stems from a study of blood T cell repertoires in COVID-19. Study-level information: Samples of COVID-19 (acute and convalescent) were obtained from the United States, Italy and Spain.

In the authors' methods: Counts of nucleated cells, estimated from reference gene primer amplification, were obtained. Sequenced by immunoSEQ multiplex PCR; TCRdb stores in-frame clones only, minus some. V, J and clone size were drawn from that table, and D and trimming were deduced from the DNA. The sample has approximately 51,000 clones; around 85% are singletons. The sequencing sample was made of peripheral blood. This sequence was found in a human donor in a cohort sampled during active COVID-19.

In DNA, the CDR3 is TGTGCCAGCAGCTTAGGGGCGGGCCCTGGGGCCAACGTCCTGACTTTC. Its protein product is CASSLGAGPGANVLTF. The V gene is TRBV11-2, the J gene TRBJ2-6; possibly TRBD2 for D (5 bases). The V end was cut by 1 base, the J end by 2 bases, with 9 bases between. This CDR3 is 16 amino acids long. Per germline, CDR1 SGHAT and CDR2 FQNNGV.